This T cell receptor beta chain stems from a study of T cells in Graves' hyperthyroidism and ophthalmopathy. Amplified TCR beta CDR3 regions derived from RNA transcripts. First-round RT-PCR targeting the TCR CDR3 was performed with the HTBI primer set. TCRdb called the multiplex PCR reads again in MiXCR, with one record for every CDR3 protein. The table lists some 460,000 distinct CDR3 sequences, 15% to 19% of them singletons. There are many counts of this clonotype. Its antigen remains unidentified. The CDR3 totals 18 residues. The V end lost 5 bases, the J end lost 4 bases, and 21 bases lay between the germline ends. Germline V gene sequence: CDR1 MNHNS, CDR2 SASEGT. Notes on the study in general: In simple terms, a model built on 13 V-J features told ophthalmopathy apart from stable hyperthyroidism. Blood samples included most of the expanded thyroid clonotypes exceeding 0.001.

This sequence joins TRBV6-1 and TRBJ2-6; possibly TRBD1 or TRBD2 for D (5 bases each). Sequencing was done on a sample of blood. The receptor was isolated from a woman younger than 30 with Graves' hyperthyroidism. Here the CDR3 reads CASSWAGAGPDGANVLTF. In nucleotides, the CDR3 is TGTGCCAGCAGTTGGGCCGGGGCCGGGCCCGACGGGGCCAACGTCCTGACTTTC.